This T cell receptor (beta chain) emerged from a study of blood T cells in healthy people across ages. From germline, CDR1 is LGHNA and CDR2 YNFKEQ. V lost 4 bases to trimming and J lost 13 bases; unmatched junction nucleotides: 12. The CDR3 length is 16 residues. Study-level points and caveats: Unsorted PBMC material precluded a definitive naive versus antigen-experienced comparison.

Every sample gave at least 5 micrograms of total RNA when it was extracted. A second 7 to 11 cycle PCR used barcoded and J-beta primers. Each TCR beta cDNA got a 12-nucleotide random molecular identifier. TCRdb redid the calling of the 5' RACE reads with MiXCR, one entry per CDR3 protein. The sample lists about 1.5 million distinct CDR3 sequences, roughly 40% seen once, with roughly 7.7% in the top ten. Regarding this clonotype: No antigen is known for it. A much larger clone lies a single base off, so this may be a read error.

The sample consisted of blood. The chain couples TRBV4-2 to TRBJ2-1; 14 bases are a match to TRBD2. The receptor was isolated from a woman between 18 and 29 years old in good health. CDR3: CASSPGTSGSRKTQFF. For the CDR3, the DNA is TGTGCCAGCAGCCCCGGGACTAGCGGGAGTAGGAAGACCCAGTTCTTC.